These 5 T cell receptor beta chains were all obtained from the same sample, sequenced in a study of blood T cell repertoires in COVID-19. Assay: immunoSEQ multiplex PCR; the TCRdb copy retains only in-frame clones and omits some. The sample consists of some 170,000 clones, 82% of them appearing once. The sample comprised peripheral blood. All receptors derive from a woman aged 70-85 years with acute or convalescent COVID-19.

The V and J genes are TRBV6-6 and TRBJ2-7, with 7 positions matching TRBD2. The length of the CDR3 is 14 residues. Germline CDR1 MNHNY, CDR2 SVGAGI (reference sequence). Trimming removed 2 bases from V and 4 bases from J; junction bases left unmatched: 5. CDR3 nucleotide sequence: TGTGCCAGCAGTTACGGAGCGGGGTGGTACGAGCAGTACTTC. It specifies CASSYGAGWYEQYF.

The V call is TRBV5-1, the J call TRBJ2-3; D not resolved. CDR1 and CDR2 (germline): SGHRS, YFSETQ. V was shortened by 0 bases and J by 2 bases, with 10 bases between the two germline ends. This CDR3 spans 15 amino acids. CDR3: CASSLESPDTDTQYF. The CDR3 DNA reads TGCGCCAGCAGCTTGGAGTCCCCAGACACAGATACGCAGTATTTT.

This clone was detected a few times. This sequence joins TRBV4-3 and TRBJ1-5; D is uncertain. From germline, CDR1 is LGHNA and CDR2 YSLEER. The CDR3 extends over 14 amino acids. V gave up 4 bases and J gave up 4 bases, with 11 bases separating them. The CDR3 region is CASSLERANQPQHF. CDR3 DNA: TGCGCCAGCAGCCTGGAGAGGGCTAATCAGCCCCAGCATTTT.

The chain joins TRBV28 to TRBJ2-1; the match to TRBD2 covers 8 bases. Germline trimming cut 2 bases from V and 4 bases from J; bases unmatched to any gene: 4. This CDR3 has 15 residues. Germline lookup yields CDR1 MDHEN and CDR2 SYDVKM. DNA of the CDR3: TGTGCCAGCAGTTTAGGGCCTAGCGGGTACAATGAGCAGTTCTTC. As protein: CASSLGPSGYNEQFF.

The gene calls are TRBV28 and TRBJ1-1, with 11 bases lining up with TRBD1. The CDR3 totals 14 residues. Germline V gene lookup returns CDR1 MDHEN and CDR2 SYDVKM. After removal of 10 bases from V and 4 bases from J, the junction contained 8 bases not matched to a gene. CDR3 in amino acids: CATRTGGLGTEAFF. Here the CDR3 DNA reads TGTGCCACCCGGACAGGGGGCCTTGGCACTGAAGCTTTCTTT.